One sample yielded the 24 T cell receptor beta chains listed below, sequenced in a study of blood T cell repertoires in COVID-19. The table came from immunoSEQ multiplex PCR; TCRdb's copy has only in-frame clones and leaves some out. The repertoire holds approximately 97,000 clones, with roughly nine tenths as singletons. The sample consisted of peripheral blood. These receptors were collected from a man in his fifties or sixties with acute or convalescent COVID-19.

The chain joins TRBV30 to TRBJ2-3; D gene uncertain. Germline loops: CDR1 GTSNPN, CDR2 SVGIG (reference sequence). CDR3 length: 11 residues. Deletions cut 2 bases from V and 3 bases from J, with 3 bases between. The CDR3, as DNA: TGTGCCTGGAGTCCAACAGATACGCAGTATTTT. Its translation: CAWSPTDTQYF.

V usage is TRBV7-2 and J usage is TRBJ2-6, with D possibly TRBD1 on 5 matching bases. CDR3 length equals 14 residues. Germline CDR1 and CDR2: SGHTA and FQGNSA. Between the trimmed V and J ends, which lost 7 bases and 0 bases, there was a span of 7 bases. The CDR3 reads CASKGPSGANVLTF. For the CDR3, the DNA is TGTGCCAGCAAGGGGCCCTCTGGGGCCAACGTCCTGACTTTC.

V gene TRBV27 combines with J gene TRBJ2-2; 7 positions agree with TRBD1. Trimming took 3 bases from V and 4 from J; bases not matched to a gene: 5. The CDR3 is 15 amino acids. Germline CDR1 and CDR2: MNHEY and SMNVEV (reference sequence). Written as DNA, the CDR3 is TGTGCCAGCAGTTTCGGAGACAGGGCCACCGGGGAGCTGTTTTTT. Translated: CASSFGDRATGELFF.

This clone showed up just once. Here the CDR3 reads CASSQGTDNQPQHF. In DNA form, the CDR3 reads TGTGCCAGCAGCCAAGGGACAGACAATCAGCCCCAGCATTTT. V gene TRBV3-1 (or the pseudogene TRBV3-2) combines with J gene TRBJ1-5; D is possibly TRBD1 (6 bases). Between the trimmed V and J ends, which lost 1 base and 3 bases, there was a span of 7 bases. The germline CDR1 and CDR2 sequences are LGHDT and YNNKEL (reference sequence). This CDR3 comprises 14 residues.

This clone is a singleton in its sample. The chain combines TRBV7-2 with TRBJ1-2; a possible D gene is TRBD1 (6 bases). The CDR3 is 15 amino acids. CDR1 is SGHTA, CDR2 FQGNSA, per germline. The germline V and J ends were trimmed by 4 bases and 4 bases, with 16 bases remaining between them. CDR3 protein: CASSYWPQGPYGYTF. CDR3 sequence (DNA): TGTGCCAGCAGCTACTGGCCCCAGGGGCCCTATGGCTACACCTTC.

The chain is built from TRBV27 and TRBJ2-7, with D tentatively TRBD2 (5 bases). Looked up from germline, CDR1 is MNHEY and CDR2 is SMNVEV (reference sequence). Between the trimmed V and J ends, which lost 3 bases and 7 bases, there was a span of 10 bases. CDR3 length equals 12 residues. This chain's CDR3 is CASSFGTGEQYF. In nucleotides, the CDR3 is TGTGCCAGCAGTTTTGGAACGGGGGAGCAGTACTTC.

The chain couples TRBV7-2 to TRBJ1-4; 9 positions agree with TRBD1. V shed 5 bases and J 3 bases; nucleotides not matched to a gene: 7. Germline CDR1 and CDR2: SGHTA and FQGNSA. The CDR3 is 16 residues long. The DNA for the CDR3 is TGTGCCAGCAGCCCCGGACAGGGGAGGCCTAATGAAAAACTGTTTTTT. Translating gives CASSPGQGRPNEKLFF.

CDR3 sequence: CASSRVAETQYF. The CDR3 DNA reads as TGTGCCAGCAGCCGAGTCGCGGAGACCCAGTACTTC. The chain recombines TRBV3-1 (or the pseudogene TRBV3-2) with TRBJ2-5; D remains ambiguous. CDR1 is LGHDT, CDR2 YNNKEL, per germline (reference sequence). V lost 4 bases to trimming and J lost 5 bases, with 8 bases between them. CDR3 size: 12 residues.

The chain employs TRBV18 and TRBJ2-7; 11 bases fit TRBD1. With V trimmed by 3 bases and J by 5 bases, 3 bases remained unmatched. CDR1 and CDR2 from the germline V gene are KGHSH and LQKENI. The CDR3 totals 14 residues. CDR3 coding DNA: TGTGCCAGCTCACCTCGGACAGGGGGCGACGAGCAGTACGTC. It specifies CASSPRTGGDEQYV.

The chain employs TRBV5-1 and TRBJ2-2; tentatively, D is TRBD1 (5 bases). V lost 4 bases and J lost 6, with 13 bases in between. Germline values: CDR1 SGHRS, CDR2 YFSETQ. This CDR3 is built from 14 residues. CDR3 residues: CASSTATVSGELFF. The CDR3 coding sequence is TGCGCCAGCAGCACCGCGACAGTCTCCGGGGAGCTGTTTTTT.

This chain connects TRBV25-1 to TRBJ1-1; D uncertain. There are 11 residues in the CDR3. CDR1 and CDR2 (germline): MGHDK, SYGVNS. Trimming removed 5 bases at V and 12 bases at J, with 13 bases between. CDR3 in DNA: TGTGCCAGCAGTAACTCTCACGAGTCTTTCTTT. It encodes CASSNSHESFF.

This chain joins TRBV25-1 and TRBJ1-2, with no clear D. The germline V gene has CDR1 MGHDK and CDR2 SYGVNS. V lost 4 bases, J lost 0 bases, and 12 bases lay in between. The length of the CDR3 is 15 residues. Written as DNA, the CDR3 is TGTGCCAGCAGTGGGAGCTCAGCCGCTAACTATGGCTACACCTTC. As protein: CASSGSSAANYGYTF.

J is TRBJ2-5 and V is TRBV3-1 (or the pseudogene TRBV3-2), with 7 bases that match TRBD1. This CDR3 has 14 amino acids. V shed 5 bases and J 2 bases; nucleotides not matched to a gene: 5. CDR1 and CDR2 (germline): LGHDT, YNNKEL (reference sequence). The DNA for the CDR3 is TGTGCCAGCAGCGAGCCGGGACAGCAAGAGACCCAGTACTTC. Protein: CASSEPGQQETQYF.

The rearrangement joins TRBV19 to TRBJ1-1; D is unresolved. V lost 0 bases and J lost 1, with 9 bases in between. Germline V gives CDR1 LNHDA, CDR2 SQIVND (reference sequence). The CDR3 totals 15 residues. The CDR3 spells CASSIDEGWNTEAFF. For the CDR3, the DNA is TGTGCCAGTAGTATAGATGAGGGATGGAACACTGAAGCTTTCTTT.

In regard to this clone: In the same sample, other DNA sequences code for this CDR3. CDR3 residues: CASSPGQGNGYTF. The CDR3 bases are TGTGCCAGCTCACCCGGACAGGGAAATGGCTACACCTTC. The chain uses TRBV18 and TRBJ1-2; 8 bases line up with TRBD1. The CDR3 sequence is 13 residues long. Trimming at V came to 3 bases and at J to 6 bases, leaving 3 bases not matched to a gene. CDR1 and CDR2 from the germline V gene are KGHSH and LQKENI.

This chain uses TRBV11-1 with TRBJ2-1, with TRBD1 matching over 7 bases. Trimming at V came to 3 bases and at J to 8 bases, leaving 7 bases not matched to a gene. CDR3 length: 14 amino acids. Per the germline V gene, CDR1 is SGHAT and CDR2 is FQDESV (reference sequence). The CDR3 DNA reads TGTGCCAGCAGCTTTGACAGGGTGGCGGATGAGCAGTTCTTC. The encoded protein is CASSFDRVADEQFF. Looking up the rest from reference TRBV11-1 and TRBJ2-1 gives the full variable domain: EAEVAQSPRYKITEKSQAVAFWCDPISGHATLYWYRQILGQGPELLVQFQDESVVDDSQLPKDRFSAERLKGVDSTLKIQPAELGDSAMYLCASSFDRVADEQFFGPGTRLTVL.

In the case of this clone: Other DNA sequences from this sample encode an identical CDR3 as well. The chain couples TRBV5-1 to TRBJ1-1; TRBD1 is a possible D gene (6 bases). V was trimmed by 0 bases and J by 6 bases, leaving 12 bases between them. The CDR3 loop spans 14 amino acids. Per germline, CDR1 SGHRS and CDR2 YFSETQ. The CDR3 loop is CASSLGQGLAEAFF. The CDR3 bases are TGCGCCAGCAGCTTGGGGCAGGGGCTCGCTGAAGCTTTCTTT.

V is TRBV5-6 and J is TRBJ1-2; D perhaps matches TRBD1 (5 bases). Germline-derived CDR1 and CDR2 are SGHDT and YYEEEE. Deletions cut 0 bases from V and 4 bases from J, with 10 bases between. The CDR3 totals 14 residues. CDR3: CASSLGPGGYGYTF. The CDR3 region has the DNA TGTGCCAGCAGCTTGGGGCCGGGGGGCTATGGCTACACCTTC.

This clone was observed once. This chain uses TRBV6-4 with TRBJ1-2, with TRBD1 matching over 12 bases. This CDR3 spans 15 amino acids. CDR1 and CDR2 (germline): MRHNA, SNTAGT. The V segment lost 2 bases and the J segment 6 bases; nucleotides outside the gene matches: 4. The CDR3 DNA reads as TGTGCCAGCAGTGACGGGGGACAGGGGGCTAATGGCTACACCTTC. Translating gives CASSDGGQGANGYTF.

The chain recombines TRBV6-6 with TRBJ1-2, with 9 bases lining up with TRBD1. CDR1 is MNHNY and CDR2 is SVGAGI in the germline V gene (reference sequence). The junction had 8 bases not matched to a gene; V was cut back by 6 bases and J by 6 bases. The CDR3 spans 14 residues. The CDR3 region has the DNA TGTGCCAGCAGACCCGGACAGGGGCGGGATGGCTACACCTTC. It is translated as CASRPGQGRDGYTF.

Written as DNA, the CDR3 is TGTGCCAGCAGGGCTACGACTGGTGAGACCCAGTACTTC. Its protein product is CASRATTGETQYF. The chain links TRBV11-2 to TRBJ2-5; D gene ambiguous. V gave up 6 bases and J gave up 5 bases, with 13 bases separating them. The CDR3 has 13 residues. In germline, CDR1 is SGHAT, CDR2 FQNNGV.

The chain has TRBV30 and TRBJ1-1, with 10 bases identical to TRBD1. Germline V gene data show CDR1 as GTSNPN and CDR2 as SVGIG (reference sequence). This CDR3 contains 13 residues. Trimming at V came to 8 bases and at J to 5 bases, leaving 8 bases not matched to a gene. The CDR3 reads CALRDRGRTEAFF. In DNA, the CDR3 is TGTGCCCTTAGGGACAGGGGAAGAACTGAAGCTTTCTTT. Combining the CDR3 with reference TRBV30 and TRBJ1-1 gives the whole variable domain SQTIHQWPATLVQPVGSPLSLECTVEGTSNPNLYWYRQAAGRGLQLLFYSVGIGQISSEVPQNLSASRPQDRQFILSSKKLLLSDSGFYLCALRDRGRTEAFFGQGTRLTVV.

This chain joins TRBV7-9 and TRBJ1-2; the match to TRBD1 covers 9 bases. With 6 bases clipped from V and 4 bases from J, the junction kept 12 bases outside the gene matches. The CDR3 is 16 amino acids. The germline CDR1 and CDR2 sequences are SEHNR and FQNEAQ (reference sequence). As DNA, the CDR3 is TGTGCCAGCAGTTCCGGATCGACAGGGGGTATCTATGGCTACACCTTC. Amino acid sequence: CASSSGSTGGIYGYTF.

This clone was counted once. The chain uses TRBV18 and TRBJ2-7; tentative D call: TRBD1 (6 bases). The CDR3 is made up of 13 amino acids. V shed 3 bases and J shed 7 bases, with 13 bases lying between them. The germline V gene has CDR1 KGHSH and CDR2 LQKENI. CDR3 amino acids: CASSPTGIGEQYF. In nucleotides, the CDR3 is TGTGCCAGCTCACCCACAGGGATAGGGGAGCAGTACTTC.